The rows below give T cell receptor beta chains drawn from one sample of a study of shared clonotypes between healthy human individuals. Libraries were prepared by immunoSEQ multiplex PCR; TCRdb keeps only in-frame clonotypes and omits some of them. The sample lists roughly 2.4 million clones; around 95% were seen once. Sample: naive CD4+ T cells sorted from blood. Receptor source: a man aged 18 to 30 in good health. Both conserved end residues are part of each CDR3. The D gene is left open where the match is weak. Some rows have no size entry. The others give once, few or many, or a class for an expanded clone.

CDR3,DNA,J,V,D,size
CASSSTGASNQPQHF,TGTGCCAGCAGTTCTACAGGGGCTAGCAATCAGCCCCAGCATTTT,TRBJ1-5,TRBV6-5,TRBD1,NA
CASSPFGGASQPQHF,TGCGCCAGCAGCCCCTTCGGGGGGGCAAGTCAGCCCCAGCATTTT,TRBJ1-5,TRBV5-1,NA,NA
CASKTQGGGVIIDTQYF,TGTGCCAGTAAAACTCAGGGCGGGGGGGTAATCATAGATACGCAGTATTTT,TRBJ2-3,TRBV19,TRBD2,NA
CASSRWGDTGELFF,TGTGCCAGCAGCCGCTGGGGTGACACCGGGGAGCTGTTTTTT,TRBJ2-2,TRBV6-5,NA,once
CAIPGAGGSYNEQFF,TGTGCCATCCCCGGCGCTGGGGGGTCTTACAATGAGCAGTTCTTC,TRBJ2-1,TRBV6-1,NA,NA
CASSQDGGHEQFF,TGCGCCAGCAGCCAAGATGGAGGGCATGAGCAGTTCTTC,TRBJ2-1,TRBV4-1,NA,once
CASSPTLSEETQYF,TGCGCCAGCAGCCCTACTCTGTCAGAAGAGACCCAGTACTTC,TRBJ2-5,TRBV5-1,NA,NA
CASSSRRGAKNIQYF,TGTGCCAGCAGCTCCCGAAGGGGGGCCAAAAACATTCAGTACTTC,TRBJ2-4,TRBV11-2,NA,NA
CASGRLAGPYEQYF,TGTGCCAGCGGGCGACTAGCGGGACCCTACGAGCAGTACTTC,TRBJ2-7,TRBV27,TRBD2,once
CASSREHRTDTQYF,TGTGCCAGCAGCAGGGAACACCGCACAGATACGCAGTATTTT,TRBJ2-3,TRBV21-1,NA,NA
CASSQEGQNSNSPLHF,TGCGCCAGCAGCCAAGAAGGGCAGAACAGTAATTCACCCCTCCACTTT,TRBJ1-6,TRBV4-1,NA,once
CATSRDTAHDEQFF,TGTGCCACCAGCAGAGATACAGCCCACGATGAGCAGTTCTTC,TRBJ2-1,TRBV15,NA,NA
CARSGRRLDNYGYTF,TGCGCCCGAAGCGGTCGCCGTTTAGATAACTATGGCTACACCTTC,TRBJ1-2,TRBV10-1,NA,NA
CASSAEGTGADTQYF,TGTGCCAGCAGCGCAGAGGGCACCGGGGCAGATACGCAGTATTTT,TRBJ2-3,TRBV11-2,NA,NA
CASSLGPGSEKLFF,TGTGCCAGCAGCTTGGGCCCAGGAAGTGAAAAACTGTTTTTT,TRBJ1-4,TRBV5-8,NA,NA
CASSLGGGRAPGELFF,TGTGCCAGCAGCTTAGGGGGCGGGAGGGCCCCCGGGGAGCTGTTTTTT,TRBJ2-2,TRBV7-2,TRBD2,NA
CASSFQGLGNQPQHF,TGCGCCAGCAGCTTCCAGGGTTTAGGCAATCAGCCCCAGCATTTT,TRBJ1-5,TRBV5-1,NA,NA
CASSPWGTSGISYNEQFF,TGTGCCAGCAGCCCTTGGGGTACTAGCGGCATCAGTTACAATGAGCAGTTCTTC,TRBJ2-1,TRBV5-8,TRBD2,NA
CASSRGPRETQYF,TGTGCCAGCAGCAGGGGTCCAAGGGAGACCCAGTACTTC,TRBJ2-5,TRBV2,NA,NA
CASTTEANVLTF,TGTGCCAGCACAACCGAGGCCAACGTCCTGACTTTC,TRBJ2-6,TRBV5-4,NA,NA
CASSAGLAGTKNEQFF,TGTGCCAGCAGCGCGGGACTAGCGGGAACAAAAAATGAGCAGTTCTTC,TRBJ2-1,TRBV7-6,TRBD2,NA
CASSPQRDSLNEQYF,TGTGCCAGCTCACCACAACGGGACAGTCTGAACGAGCAGTACTTC,TRBJ2-7,TRBV18,TRBD1,NA
CASSEKLAGVETQYF,TGTGCCAGCAGTGAAAAACTAGCGGGAGTGGAGACCCAGTACTTC,TRBJ2-5,TRBV2,TRBD2,NA
CASSPDGTVEQYF,TGTGCCAGCTCACCAGACGGGACAGTCGAGCAGTACTTC,TRBJ2-7,TRBV18,TRBD1,NA
CASSPSVWADTQYF,TGTGCCAGCAGCCCATCCGTCTGGGCAGATACGCAGTATTTT,TRBJ2-3,TRBV5-6,NA,NA
CSVPTGGYNQPQHF,TGCAGCGTCCCGACAGGGGGTTACAATCAGCCCCAGCATTTT,TRBJ1-5,TRBV29-1,TRBD1,NA
CASSPVNTEAFF,TGTGCCAGCAGCCCGGTGAACACTGAAGCTTTCTTT,TRBJ1-1,TRBV7-9,NA,NA
CASRYRDEKLFF,TGTGCCAGCAGATACAGGGACGAAAAACTGTTTTTT,TRBJ1-4,TRBV6-6,NA,NA
CASSLDSYGYTF,TGTGCCAGCTCTCTGGACAGCTATGGCTACACCTTC,TRBJ1-2,TRBV18,NA,NA
CASSEMTVDQPQHF,TGTGCCAGCAGTGAAATGACAGTAGATCAGCCCCAGCATTTT,TRBJ1-5,TRBV6-1,NA,NA
CAWSVKGRGSYNEQFF,TGTGCCTGGAGTGTTAAGGGCAGGGGCTCCTACAATGAGCAGTTCTTC,TRBJ2-1,TRBV30,NA,NA
CASSPRTGDPGGEQYF,TGTGCCAGCAGCCCAAGGACAGGGGACCCAGGGGGCGAGCAGTACTTC,TRBJ2-7,TRBV7-9,TRBD1,NA
CASSSQAYEQYF,TGTGCCAGCAGTAGCCAGGCCTACGAGCAGTACTTC,TRBJ2-7,TRBV2,NA,NA
CASSLSAGPNGYTF,TGCGCCAGCAGCCTCTCAGCCGGACCTAATGGCTACACCTTC,TRBJ1-2,TRBV4-1,NA,once
CATQPKAKGNNSPLHF,TGTGCCACCCAGCCAAAGGCGAAAGGGAATAATTCACCCCTCCACTTT,TRBJ1-6,TRBV5-4,NA,NA
CASSAGTANQPQHF,TGTGCCAGCAGCGCCGGGACGGCTAATCAGCCCCAGCATTTT,TRBJ1-5,TRBV9,NA,NA
CASSQEWDRLGTDTQYF,TGCGCCAGCAGCCAAGAGTGGGACAGACTCGGGACAGATACGCAGTATTTT,TRBJ2-3,TRBV4-3,TRBD1,NA
CAWSGYNEQFF,TGTGCCTGGAGTGGGTACAATGAGCAGTTCTTC,TRBJ2-1,TRBV30,NA,NA